The 10 T cell receptor beta chains below were found in one sample sequenced in a study of cytomegalovirus exposure and HLA in healthy donors. Primers for the PCR totalled 60 Vbeta and 13 Jbeta. The repertoire was sequenced with immunoSEQ multiplex PCR; TCRdb's copy has only in-frame clones and lacks some. The table includes 55,000 to 80,000 clones, roughly 78% detected once. Sequenced: PBMCs. These receptors originate from a man aged 35 to 55 in good health and CMV-seronegative.

The CDR3 nucleotides read TGTGCCAGTAGTCCCCGGACAGGGGTCGTCTCTGGGGCCAACGTCCTGACTTTC. The encoded protein is CASSPRTGVVSGANVLTF. V and J are TRBV19 and TRBJ2-6; TRBD1 aligns across 9 bases. With 5 bases clipped from V and 0 bases from J, the junction kept 8 bases outside the gene matches. The CDR3 is 18 residues long. Per the germline V gene, CDR1 is LNHDA and CDR2 is SQIVND (reference sequence).

This chain joins TRBV7-8 and TRBJ2-5; 12 bases align to TRBD2. V lost 1 base to trimming and J lost 2 bases; unmatched junction nucleotides: 8. Per germline, CDR1 SGHVS and CDR2 FQNEAQ. This CDR3 region has 18 residues. The CDR3 DNA sequence: TGTGCCAGCAGCTTAGGGAGACTAGCGGGGGCCGTACAAGAGACCCAGTACTTC. As protein: CASSLGRLAGAVQETQYF.

V usage is TRBV5-1 and J usage is TRBJ1-6; 7 bases are a match to TRBD1. The germline CDR1 and CDR2 sequences are SGHRS and YFSETQ. The CDR3 consists of 14 residues. Trimming at V came to 4 bases and at J to 5 bases, leaving 3 bases not matched to a gene. The CDR3 protein is CASSTGTDNSPLHF. CDR3 in DNA: TGCGCCAGCAGCACCGGGACAGATAATTCACCCCTCCACTTT.

The V call is TRBV13, the J call TRBJ2-7; D is unresolved. This CDR3 has 13 amino acids. The V gene's germline CDR1 is PRHDT and CDR2 FYEKMQ (reference sequence). V was shortened by 2 bases and J by 1 base, with 6 bases between the two germline ends. CDR3 sequence reads: CASSLTSSYEQYF. For the CDR3, the DNA is TGTGCCAGCAGCTTAACCAGTTCCTACGAGCAGTACTTC.

The J gene is TRBJ2-5, the V gene TRBV5-4, with a possible D match to TRBD2 (7 bases). Germline V lookup: CDR1 SGHNT, CDR2 YYREEE (reference sequence). This CDR3 contains 16 residues. Trimming pared 2 bases from V and 5 bases from J, leaving 19 bases between. DNA for the CDR3: TGTGCCAGCAGCTTCCCGGCTGCGGGGGCGAACGAGACCCAGTACTTC. Protein: CASSFPAAGANETQYF.

V usage is TRBV4-1 and J usage is TRBJ1-5, with D hard to call. The CDR3 extends over 13 amino acids. V was cut by 4 bases and J by 5 bases, with 9 bases left in between. The germline V gene encodes CDR1 MGHRA and CDR2 YSYEKL. CDR3 coding DNA: TGCGCCAGCAGCCTCCGAGCGGATCAGCCCCAGCATTTT. Its translation: CASSLRADQPQHF.

The chain recombines TRBV5-4 with TRBJ1-1, with a weak D call TRBD1 (6 bases). This CDR3 contains 15 residues. With 4 bases removed from V and 0 bases from J, the gap between germline ends came to 13 bases. Germline assignment: CDR1 SGHNT and CDR2 YYREEE (reference sequence). The CDR3 DNA reads as TGTGCCAGCAGCCTAGGGGGGGGCTTGAACACTGAAGCTTTCTTT. The encoded protein is CASSLGGGLNTEAFF.

The chain couples TRBV7-9 to TRBJ2-3; possibly TRBD1 for D (5 bases). This CDR3 contains 13 residues. Germline V gives CDR1 SEHNR, CDR2 FQNEAQ (reference sequence). Trimming stripped 2 bases from V and 5 bases from J, with 8 bases between. CDR3 sequence: CASSLLGVDTQYF. CDR3 DNA sequence: TGTGCCAGCAGCTTACTAGGGGTAGATACGCAGTATTTT.

This chain joins TRBV9 and TRBJ2-2, with 8 bases lining up with TRBD1. This CDR3 is built from 16 residues. The germline CDR1 and CDR2 sequences are SGDLS and YYNGEE. The V and J ends lost 0 bases and 4 bases, in that order; junction bases with no gene match: 5. CDR3 sequence: CASSVDPGQATGELFF. CDR3 coding DNA: TGTGCCAGCAGCGTAGATCCGGGACAGGCCACCGGGGAGCTGTTTTTT.

On this clone: The junction shows a germline mismatch at one end, possibly a read error. This chain uses TRBV5-4 with TRBJ1-5, with 7 bases aligning to TRBD1. The CDR3 totals 14 residues. Per germline, CDR1 SGHNT and CDR2 YYREEE (reference sequence). CDR3: CASSLGQGNRPQHF. CDR3 nucleotide sequence: TGTGCCAGCAGCTTGGGACAGGGAAATCGGCCCCAGCATTTT.